The 3 T cell receptor beta chains presented below share a single source sample, sequenced in a study of CXCR3 chemokines and chemotherapy response in bladder cancer. TCRdb re-called the PCR reads through MiXCR, storing one row per CDR3 protein. The sample lists roughly 8,000 distinct CDR3 sequences, about 12% occurring once. Sample acquisition took place from a patient whose treatment included neoadjuvant chemotherapy. The receptors stem from a human donor with bladder cancer that responded to neoadjuvant chemotherapy.

At least ten counts were recorded for this clonotype. This chain connects TRBV19 to TRBJ2-7; 7 nucleotides agree with TRBD1. The V gene end was trimmed by 5 bases and the J gene end by 7 bases; junction bases not matched to a gene: 8. The CDR3 is made up of 13 amino acids. The germline V gene encodes CDR1 LNHDA and CDR2 SQIVND (reference sequence). Written as DNA, the CDR3 is TGTGCCAGTAGTTGGGAAGGGGGCAATGAGCAGTACTTC. It encodes CASSWEGGNEQYF.

This chain uses TRBV27 with TRBJ2-5; unclear D gene. Trimming stripped 1 base from V and 4 bases from J, with 7 bases between. This CDR3 contains 13 residues. Germline CDR1 and CDR2: MNHEY and SMNVEV (reference sequence). CDR3 DNA: TGTGCCAGCAGTTTATTTACGCGAGAGACCCAGTACTTC. Translation: CASSLFTRETQYF.

This clonotype has ten or more counts. This rearrangement joins TRBV18 to TRBJ2-3; 7 bases match TRBD2. Trimming cost V 2 bases and J 2 bases; bases outside gene matches: 4. The CDR3 loop spans 15 amino acids. Germline loops: CDR1 KGHSH, CDR2 LQKENI. For the CDR3, the DNA is TGTGCCAGCTCACCAAGCGGGAACCCCACAGATACGCAGTATTTT. Translating gives CASSPSGNPTDTQYF. Full variable domain (outside the CDR3, taken from reference TRBV18 and TRBJ2-3): NAGVMQNPRHLVRRRGQEARLRCSPMKGHSHVYWYRQLPEEGLKFMVYLQKENIIDESGMPKERFSAEFPKEGPSILRIQQVVRGDSAAYFCASSPSGNPTDTQYFGPGTRLTVL.